What follows are 22 T cell receptor beta chains derived from one specimen sequenced in a study of cytomegalovirus exposure and HLA in healthy donors. TCRdb keeps only in-frame clones here, not all; method: immunoSEQ multiplex PCR. Here the sample spans some 49,000 clones, 92% being singletons. Sequencing used PBMCs. These receptors came from a young man in good health and CMV-seronegative.

The chain has TRBV7-2 and TRBJ2-1; 8 bases are shared with TRBD2. The CDR3 is 15 amino acids. The J segment lost 3 bases and the V segment lost 5 bases, leaving 6 bases of the junction unmatched. Germline CDR1 is SGHTA and CDR2 is FQGNSA. CDR3: CASSPGLASYNEQFF. In DNA form, the CDR3 reads TGTGCCAGCAGCCCAGGACTAGCCAGCTACAATGAGCAGTTCTTC.

The V call is TRBV6-6, the J call TRBJ2-5, with a possible D match to TRBD2 (5 bases). V was clipped by 6 bases and J by 3 bases, with 17 bases between them. Germline CDR1 and CDR2: MNHNY and SVGAGI (reference sequence). The CDR3 consists of 15 residues. The CDR3 loop is CASRQLSSGKETQYF. The DNA of the CDR3 is TGTGCCAGCAGACAGCTCTCCAGCGGAAAAGAGACCCAGTACTTC.

The rearrangement links TRBV29-1 to TRBJ2-5; perhaps TRBD1 as D (6 bases). V was shortened by 4 bases and J by 5 bases, with 11 bases between the two germline ends. The CDR3 loop spans 12 amino acids. CDR1 and CDR2 (germline): SQVTM, ANQGSEA. The CDR3: CSVVVQGETQYF. The CDR3, as DNA: TGCAGCGTTGTTGTGCAGGGGGAGACCCAGTACTTC.

V gene TRBV27 combines with J gene TRBJ2-3; D gene uncertain. The V and J ends lost 3 bases and 8 bases respectively, with 12 bases between them. The CDR3 consists of 13 residues. Germline loops: CDR1 MNHEY, CDR2 SMNVEV (reference sequence). The CDR3 reads CASSFILWPTQYF. Here the CDR3 DNA reads TGTGCCAGCAGTTTTATTCTGTGGCCTACGCAGTATTTT.

The chain employs TRBV14 and TRBJ2-1; D is ambiguous. This CDR3 region has 17 residues. Germline V lookup: CDR1 SGHDN, CDR2 FVKESK. V was clipped by 0 bases and J by 0 bases, with 12 bases between them. As DNA, the CDR3 is TGTGCCAGCAGCCAAGATCTTATTATGAGCTCCTACAATGAGCAGTTCTTC. It encodes CASSQDLIMSSYNEQFF.

V usage is TRBV19 and J usage is TRBJ2-6, with D perhaps matching TRBD1 (7 bases). This CDR3 contains 15 residues. Germline V gene lookup returns CDR1 LNHDA and CDR2 SQIVND (reference sequence). With 3 bases removed from V and 2 bases from J, the gap between germline ends came to 8 bases. The CDR3 region is CASSIRGAGANVLTF. CDR3 nucleotides: TGTGCCAGTAGTATCAGGGGGGCTGGGGCCAACGTCCTGACTTTC.

The rearrangement uses TRBV18 and TRBJ1-5; D gene ambiguous. The V end lost 3 bases, the J end lost 4 bases, and 7 bases lay between the germline ends. The V gene's germline CDR1 is KGHSH and CDR2 LQKENI. The length of the CDR3 is 13 residues. CDR3 region: CASSPGRNQPQHF. CDR3 coding DNA: TGTGCCAGCTCACCGGGGAGAAATCAGCCCCAGCATTTT.

The J gene is TRBJ2-3, the V gene TRBV7-8; D call uncertain. The CDR3 runs 14 residues. V was shortened by 2 bases and J by 7 bases, with 13 bases between the two germline ends. Per germline, CDR1 SGHVS and CDR2 FQNEAQ. The CDR3 loop is CASSLLTERNTQYF. As DNA, the CDR3 is TGTGCCAGCAGCTTACTTACTGAGAGAAATACGCAGTATTTT.

The chain couples TRBV18 to TRBJ2-3; D ambiguous. The CDR3 consists of 15 residues. Germline V CDR1 and CDR2: KGHSH, LQKENI. The V gene lost 2 bases and the J gene lost 2 bases, with 11 bases spanning the gap. This chain's CDR3 is CASSPLQFSTDTQYF. The CDR3 DNA follows: TGTGCCAGCTCACCATTACAGTTTTCCACAGATACGCAGTATTTT.

The rearrangement links TRBV19 to TRBJ2-1; D call uncertain. With 3 bases removed from V and 1 base from J, the gap between germline ends came to 4 bases. Germline CDR1 reads LNHDA; CDR2 reads SQIVND (reference sequence). This CDR3 is built from 13 residues. CDR3 region: CASSISSYNEQFF. The CDR3 nucleotides are TGTGCCAGTAGTATTTCATCCTACAATGAGCAGTTCTTC.

This clone showed up just a few times. The CDR3 is CASSGTGGGDTQYF. The DNA for the CDR3 is TGTGCCAGCTCCGGGACAGGTGGAGGGGATACGCAGTATTTT. V is TRBV9 and J is TRBJ2-3, with 8 bases that match TRBD1. Germline loops: CDR1 SGDLS, CDR2 YYNGEE. J was trimmed by 6 bases and V by 7 bases; bases with no gene match: 10. The CDR3 totals 14 residues.

This chain links TRBV20-1 with TRBJ1-1; TRBD1 aligns across 8 bases. Germline V gene data show CDR1 as DFQATT and CDR2 as SNEGSKA (reference sequence). Trimming took 5 bases from V and 8 from J; bases not matched to a gene: 4. The CDR3 length is 11 residues. CDR3 bases: TGCAGTGCTCCACGGACAGGGGAAGCTTTCTTT. It is translated as CSAPRTGEAFF.

The chain uses TRBV15 and TRBJ2-7; D not resolved. Trimming removed 0 bases from V and 4 bases from J, with 7 bases in between. The germline gives CDR1 LNHNV, CDR2 YYDKDF (reference sequence). This CDR3 contains 13 residues. CDR3 in amino acids: CATSRDLGYEQYF. Here the CDR3 DNA reads TGTGCCACCAGCAGAGATCTAGGTTACGAGCAGTACTTC.

The rearrangement links TRBV11-2 to TRBJ2-2; a possible D gene is TRBD1 (5 bases). V was trimmed by 1 base and J by 5 bases, leaving 11 bases between them. This CDR3 comprises 15 residues. Germline CDR1 reads SGHAT; CDR2 reads FQNNGV. CDR3 in amino acids: CASSLGGAGTGELFF. CDR3 nucleotide sequence: TGTGCCAGCAGCTTAGGTGGGGCAGGGACCGGGGAGCTGTTTTTT.

This clone was detected only once. V gene TRBV29-1 combines with J gene TRBJ2-2, with 12 bases matching TRBD2. With 6 bases clipped from V and 7 bases from J, the junction kept 6 bases outside the gene matches. CDR1 is SQVTM, CDR2 ANQGSEA, per germline. This CDR3 is built from 14 residues. CDR3: CSVRLAGDHGELFF. CDR3 nucleotides: TGCAGCGTCCGACTAGCGGGAGACCACGGGGAGCTGTTTTTT.

The genes are TRBV11-2 and TRBJ2-1, with no clear D. With 1 base removed from V and 3 bases from J, the gap between germline ends came to 19 bases. CDR1 is SGHAT and CDR2 is FQNNGV in the germline V gene. This CDR3 is built from 18 residues. The DNA of the CDR3 is TGTGCCAGCAGCTTAGCCCCACCCGTGAGGCCCTTCTACAATGAGCAGTTCTTC. Translation: CASSLAPPVRPFYNEQFF.

The chain recombines TRBV6-5 with TRBJ2-2; no firm D call. V dropped 6 bases and J dropped 6 bases, with 8 bases sitting between them. Looked up from germline, CDR1 is MNHEY and CDR2 is SVGAGI. The length of the CDR3 is 12 residues. In nucleotides, the CDR3 is TGTGCCAGCAGGTCGGTGGCCGGGGAGCTGTTTTTT. It codes for CASRSVAGELFF.

V and J are TRBV5-5 and TRBJ1-2, with TRBD1 identical over 8 bases. This CDR3 has 15 amino acids. V shed 3 bases, J shed 6 bases, and the junction held 10 bases outside the gene matches. From germline, CDR1 is SGHKS and CDR2 YYEKEE (reference sequence). The chain's CDR3 is CASSSHGQGANGYTF. CDR3 in DNA: TGTGCCAGCAGCTCACATGGACAGGGCGCGAATGGCTACACCTTC.

The chain uses TRBV2 and TRBJ2-3, with 16 nucleotides matching TRBD2. J gave up 2 bases and V 3 bases, and 5 bases lay outside the gene matches. This CDR3 is 18 amino acids long. Per the germline V gene, CDR1 is SNHLY and CDR2 is FYNNEI. The CDR3 region has the DNA TGTGCCAGCAGTGATTTGGGACTAGCGGGAGGGTACACAGATACGCAGTATTTT. Translation gives CASSDLGLAGGYTDTQYF.

This clone was detected once. The CDR3 here is CAWRGDRGVNEQFF. The DNA for the CDR3 is TGTGCCTGGAGGGGGGACAGGGGTGTTAATGAGCAGTTCTTC. This chain joins TRBV30 and TRBJ2-1; TRBD1 agrees at 10 bases. After removal of 3 bases from V and 7 bases from J, the junction contained 6 bases not matched to a gene. In germline, CDR1 is GTSNPN, CDR2 SVGIG (reference sequence). This CDR3 has 14 amino acids.

This sequence joins TRBV5-5 and TRBJ2-1; D perhaps matches TRBD2 (6 bases). CDR1 SGHKS and CDR2 YYEKEE come from the germline V gene (reference sequence). Trimming stripped 0 bases from V and 5 bases from J, with 12 bases between. The length of the CDR3 is 15 residues. This chain's CDR3 is CASSLGPTSNNEQFF. The CDR3 DNA reads TGTGCCAGCAGCTTGGGGCCCACTAGCAACAATGAGCAGTTCTTC.

This clone has just one count. The gene calls are TRBV30 and TRBJ1-2, with TRBD1 identical over 10 bases. Germline V gene sequence: CDR1 GTSNPN, CDR2 SVGIG (reference sequence). The V segment lost 4 bases and the J segment 8 bases; nucleotides outside the gene matches: 7. The CDR3 spans 13 residues. The CDR3 DNA sequence: TGTGCCTGGAAGACAGGGGGCGCGGGAGGCTACACCTTC. Protein sequence: CAWKTGGAGGYTF.